Listed below are T cell receptor beta chains from one sample, sequenced in a study of control samples from healthy donors and cancer patients. TCRdb's table, derived via immunoSEQ multiplex PCR, lists solely in-frame clones and lacks some. The table shows over 85,000 clones, with around 92% occurring only once. Sample: blood. These receptors were taken from a woman between 18 and 30 years old in good health. Each CDR3 is given with its conserved first and last residue. D genes are given only for firm matches. Some rows mark clone size as missing; the rest say once, few, many or name a class of expanded clone.

j_call | d_call | v_call | clone_size | cdr3_aa | cdr3_nt
TRBJ1-3 | . | TRBV6-5 | . | CASSTPGTSGNTIYF | TGTGCCAGCAGTACCCCCGGGACTTCTGGAAACACCATATATTTT
TRBJ2-2 | . | TRBV28 | . | CASSLQGQVLFF | TGTGCCAGCAGTTTACAGGGCCAGGTGCTGTTTTTT
TRBJ1-1 | . | TRBV19 | . | CASSWGHQGNTEAFF | TGTGCCAGTAGTTGGGGACACCAGGGGAACACTGAAGCTTTCTTT
TRBJ2-1 | . | TRBV7-8 | . | CASSLELGNEQFF | TGTGCCAGCAGCTTAGAACTGGGTAATGAGCAGTTCTTC
TRBJ2-7 | TRBD1 | TRBV2 | few | CASSDDRVGEQYF | TGTGCCAGCAGTGACGACAGGGTTGGGGAGCAGTACTTC
TRBJ2-4 | TRBD1 | TRBV5-6 | . | CASSLRQGAKNIQYF | TGTGCCAGCAGCTTGCGACAGGGAGCCAAAAACATTCAGTACTTC
TRBJ2-3 | . | TRBV15 | . | CATSREGITTDTQYF | TGTGCCACCAGCAGAGAGGGGATTACCACAGATACGCAGTATTTT
TRBJ1-5 | TRBD1 | TRBV7-9 | . | CASSLGTGDQPQHF | TGTGCCAGCAGCCTGGGGACAGGGGACCAGCCCCAGCATTTT
TRBJ1-5 | . | TRBV18 | few | CASSRTPWNQPQHF | TGTGCCAGCTCACGGACCCCTTGGAATCAGCCCCAGCATTTT
TRBJ1-2 | . | TRBV28 | . | CASRLTLPGYGYTF | TGTGCCAGCAGACTCACCCTCCCTGGCTATGGCTACACCTTC
TRBJ1-2 | TRBD1 | TRBV29-1 | . | CSVEDPRGHYGYTF | TGCAGCGTTGAAGACCCCAGGGGGCACTATGGCTACACCTTC
TRBJ2-1 | TRBD1 | TRBV4-1 | . | CASSPGQTSYNEQFF | TGCGCCAGCAGCCCGGGACAGACCTCCTACAATGAGCAGTTCTTC
TRBJ1-5 | TRBD1 | TRBV15 | . | CATSPGGINQPQHF | TGTGCCACCAGCCCAGGGGGGATCAATCAGCCCCAGCATTTT
TRBJ1-2 | . | TRBV19 | . | CASSRESRFGGYTF | TGTGCCAGTAGTAGGGAATCCAGGTTCGGAGGCTACACCTTC
TRBJ1-2 | . | TRBV11-2 | . | CASSLVEGGNYGYTF | TGTGCCAGCAGCTTAGTGGAGGGGGGAAACTATGGCTACACCTTC
TRBJ2-3 | . | TRBV27 | . | CASSTQRRTDTQYF | TGTGCCAGCAGCACCCAACGGCGCACAGATACGCAGTATTTT
TRBJ1-2 | . | TRBV5-6 | once | CASSFRETHYGYTF | TGTGCCAGCAGCTTCAGAGAGACTCACTATGGCTACACCTTC
TRBJ1-2 | TRBD1 | TRBV3-1/TRBV3-2 | . | CASSQDAGQEFFYGYTF | TGTGCCAGCAGCCAAGACGCTGGACAGGAATTCTTCTATGGCTACACCTTC
TRBJ2-5 | . | TRBV7-9 | . | CASSFLGNVEETQYF | TGTGCCAGCAGCTTCTTGGGAAACGTCGAAGAGACCCAGTACTTC
TRBJ2-1 | . | TRBV4-1 | . | CASSQVPRRALSEQFF | TGCGCCAGCAGCCAAGTGCCTCGTCGGGCATTGAGTGAGCAGTTCTTC
TRBJ1-5 | TRBD1 | TRBV6-2/TRBV6-3 | . | CASSYSRGLGQPQHF | TGTGCCAGCAGCTATTCGAGGGGGCTTGGGCAGCCCCAGCATTTT
TRBJ1-3 | . | TRBV14 | . | CASSQVRGSIGNTIYF | TGTGCCAGCAGCCAAGTCCGGGGATCGATTGGAAACACCATATATTTT
TRBJ1-5 | . | TRBV28 | . | CASSQPRSHNQPQHF | TGTGCCAGCAGCCAACCTCGGAGCCACAATCAGCCCCAGCATTTT
TRBJ1-5 | . | TRBV6-2/TRBV6-3 | . | CASSTEINQPQHF | TGTGCCAGCAGTACAGAGATCAATCAGCCCCAGCATTTT
TRBJ1-4 | TRBD1 | TRBV30 | . | CAWSDGDRGSATNEKLFF | TGTGCCTGGAGTGACGGGGACAGGGGGTCTGCAACTAATGAAAAACTGTTTTTT
TRBJ1-5 | . | TRBV5-1 | . | CASSLQENQPQHF | TGCGCCAGCAGCCTGCAGGAGAATCAGCCCCAGCATTTT
TRBJ1-1 | . | TRBV29-1 | . | CSVEGFGEAFF | TGCAGCGTCGAGGGGTTCGGTGAAGCTTTCTTT
TRBJ2-1 | . | TRBV27 | . | CASSFLPGTLNEQFF | TGTGCCAGCAGTTTCCTTCCCGGGACTCTAAATGAGCAGTTCTTC
TRBJ1-5 | . | TRBV24-1 | . | CATSDSSGSNQPQHF | TGTGCCACCAGTGATTCCTCAGGGAGCAATCAGCCCCAGCATTTT
TRBJ1-1 | TRBD1 | TRBV3-1/TRBV3-2 | . | CASNPTGGDRPFF | TGTGCCAGCAACCCGACAGGGGGCGATCGCCCTTTCTTT
TRBJ2-1 | . | TRBV7-2 | . | CASSFRSRIYNEQFF | TGTGCCAGCAGCTTTCGGTCCCGAATATACAATGAGCAGTTCTTC
TRBJ1-3 | . | TRBV5-4 | . | CASSLQGISTLNTIYF | TGTGCCAGCAGCTTGCAAGGGATCTCGACTCTTAACACCATATATTTT
TRBJ1-1 | . | TRBV9 | . | CASSPVRGGEAFF | TGTGCCAGCAGCCCAGTGAGGGGAGGGGAAGCTTTCTTT
TRBJ2-1 | . | TRBV4-3 | . | CASSQVVGGADYNEQFF | TGCGCCAGCAGCCAAGTGGTAGGAGGGGCGGACTACAATGAGCAGTTCTTC
TRBJ2-7 | . | TRBV10-3 | . | CAISENRGVYYEQYF | TGTGCCATCAGTGAAAACCGAGGGGTGTACTACGAGCAGTACTTC
TRBJ1-2 | . | TRBV7-2 | . | CASSFGGNYGYTF | TGTGCCAGCAGCTTTGGCGGCAACTATGGCTACACCTTC
TRBJ1-4 | . | TRBV2 | . | CASMGSGEKLFF | TGTGCCAGCATGGGATCGGGGGAAAAACTGTTTTTT